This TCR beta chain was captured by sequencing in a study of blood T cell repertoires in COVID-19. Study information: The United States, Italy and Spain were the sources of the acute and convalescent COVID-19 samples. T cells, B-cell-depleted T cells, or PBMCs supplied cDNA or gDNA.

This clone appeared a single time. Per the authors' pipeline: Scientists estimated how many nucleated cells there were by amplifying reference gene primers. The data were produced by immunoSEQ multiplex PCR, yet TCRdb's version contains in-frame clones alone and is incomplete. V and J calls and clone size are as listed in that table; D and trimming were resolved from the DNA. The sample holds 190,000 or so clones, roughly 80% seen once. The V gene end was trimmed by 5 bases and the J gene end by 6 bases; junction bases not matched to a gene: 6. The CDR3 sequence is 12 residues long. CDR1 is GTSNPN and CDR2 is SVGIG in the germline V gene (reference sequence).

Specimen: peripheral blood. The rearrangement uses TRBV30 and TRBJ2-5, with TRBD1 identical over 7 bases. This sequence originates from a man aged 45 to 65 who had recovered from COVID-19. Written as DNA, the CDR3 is TGTGCCTGGGACAGGGTATTGCAGACCCAGTACTTC. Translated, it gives CAWDRVLQTQYF.